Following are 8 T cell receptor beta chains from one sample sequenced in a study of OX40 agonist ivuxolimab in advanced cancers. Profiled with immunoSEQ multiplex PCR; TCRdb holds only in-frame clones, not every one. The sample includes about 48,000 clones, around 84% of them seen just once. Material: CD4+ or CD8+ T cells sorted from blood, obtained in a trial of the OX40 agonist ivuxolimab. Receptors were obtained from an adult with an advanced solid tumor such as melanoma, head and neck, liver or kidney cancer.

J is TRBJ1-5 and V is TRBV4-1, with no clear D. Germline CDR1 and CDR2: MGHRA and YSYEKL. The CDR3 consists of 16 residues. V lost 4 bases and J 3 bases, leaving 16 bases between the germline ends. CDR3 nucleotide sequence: TGCGCCAGCAGCCCATCCTGGGCACAGATCAATCAGCCCCAGCATTTT. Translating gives CASSPSWAQINQPQHF.

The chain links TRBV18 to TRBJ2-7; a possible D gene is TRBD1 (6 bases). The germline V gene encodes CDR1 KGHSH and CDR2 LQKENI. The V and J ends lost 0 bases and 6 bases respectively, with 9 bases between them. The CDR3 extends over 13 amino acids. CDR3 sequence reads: CASSPPQGFEQYF. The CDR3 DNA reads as TGTGCCAGCTCACCACCCCAGGGGTTCGAGCAGTACTTC.

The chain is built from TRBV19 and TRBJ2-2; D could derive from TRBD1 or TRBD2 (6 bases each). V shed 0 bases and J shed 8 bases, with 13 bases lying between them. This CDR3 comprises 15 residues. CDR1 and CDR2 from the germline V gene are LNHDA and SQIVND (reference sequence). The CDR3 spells CASSIESGGSGELFF. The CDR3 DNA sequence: TGTGCCAGTAGTATAGAATCCGGGGGCTCGGGGGAGCTGTTTTTT.

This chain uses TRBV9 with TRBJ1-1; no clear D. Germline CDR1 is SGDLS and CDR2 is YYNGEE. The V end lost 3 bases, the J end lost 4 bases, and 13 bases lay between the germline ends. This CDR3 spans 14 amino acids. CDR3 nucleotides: TGTGCCAGCAGCGCAACGTGGTCAGGCACTGAAGCTTTCTTT. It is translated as CASSATWSGTEAFF.

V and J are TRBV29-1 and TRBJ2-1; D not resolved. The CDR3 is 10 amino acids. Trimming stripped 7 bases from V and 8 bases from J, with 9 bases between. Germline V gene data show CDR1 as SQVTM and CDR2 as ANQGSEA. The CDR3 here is CSGLHDEQFF. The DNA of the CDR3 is TGCAGCGGGCTTCATGATGAGCAGTTCTTC.

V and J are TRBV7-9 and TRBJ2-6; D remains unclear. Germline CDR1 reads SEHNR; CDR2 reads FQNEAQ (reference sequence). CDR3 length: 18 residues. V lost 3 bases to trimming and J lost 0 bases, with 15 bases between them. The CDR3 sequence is CASSFSNRGSSGANVLTF. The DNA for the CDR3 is TGTGCCAGCAGCTTTAGCAATCGTGGTTCCTCTGGGGCCAACGTCCTGACTTTC.

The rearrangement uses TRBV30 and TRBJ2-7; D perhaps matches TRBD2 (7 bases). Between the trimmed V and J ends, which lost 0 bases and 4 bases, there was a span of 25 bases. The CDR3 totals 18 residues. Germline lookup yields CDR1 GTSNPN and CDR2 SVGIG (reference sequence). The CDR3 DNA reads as TGTGCCTGGAGTGTAATGCGGTGGGGGGCGGGAGTTCGGTACGAGCAGTACTTC. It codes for CAWSVMRWGAGVRYEQYF.

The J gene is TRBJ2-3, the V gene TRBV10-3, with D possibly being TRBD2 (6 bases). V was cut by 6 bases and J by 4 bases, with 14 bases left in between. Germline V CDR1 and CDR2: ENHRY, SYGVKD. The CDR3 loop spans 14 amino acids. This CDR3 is CAIRRDSGPDTQYF. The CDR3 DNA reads TGTGCCATCAGACGGGACTCCGGCCCAGATACGCAGTATTTT.